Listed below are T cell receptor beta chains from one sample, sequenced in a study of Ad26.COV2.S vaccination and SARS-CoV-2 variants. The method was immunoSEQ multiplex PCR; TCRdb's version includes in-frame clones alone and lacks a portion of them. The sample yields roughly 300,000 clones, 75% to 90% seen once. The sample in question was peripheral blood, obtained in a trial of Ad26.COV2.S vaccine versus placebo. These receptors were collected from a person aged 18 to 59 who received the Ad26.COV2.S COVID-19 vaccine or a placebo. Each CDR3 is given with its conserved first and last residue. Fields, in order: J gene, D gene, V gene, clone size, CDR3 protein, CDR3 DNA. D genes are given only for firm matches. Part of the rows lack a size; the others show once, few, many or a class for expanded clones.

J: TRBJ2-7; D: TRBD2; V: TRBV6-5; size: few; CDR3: CASSYSWSGRREQYF; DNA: TGTGCCAGCAGTTACTCGTGGAGCGGGAGACGCGAGCAGTACTTC
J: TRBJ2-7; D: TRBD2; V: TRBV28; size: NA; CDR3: CASSSGTSGTYEQYF; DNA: TGTGCCAGCAGTTCCGGGACTAGCGGAACCTACGAGCAGTACTTC
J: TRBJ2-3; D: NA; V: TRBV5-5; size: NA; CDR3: CASSLVVLLSTDTQYF; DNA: TGTGCCAGCAGCTTGGTGGTGCTCCTTAGCACAGATACGCAGTATTTT
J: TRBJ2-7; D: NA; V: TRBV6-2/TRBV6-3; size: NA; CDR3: CASRLPEKQEQYF; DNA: TGTGCCAGCCGCCTTCCTGAGAAGCAGGAGCAGTACTTC
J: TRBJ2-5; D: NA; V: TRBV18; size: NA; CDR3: CASSPLVAEAQYF; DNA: TGTGCCAGCTCACCACTGGTTGCGGAGGCCCAGTACTTC
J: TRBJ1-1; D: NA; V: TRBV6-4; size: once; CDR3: CASREQGWGNTEAFF; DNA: TGTGCCAGCAGGGAGCAGGGGTGGGGGAACACTGAAGCTTTCTTT
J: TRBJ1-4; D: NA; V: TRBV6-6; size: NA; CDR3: CASKTGGTTNEKLFF; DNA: TGTGCCAGTAAAACGGGAGGGACAACTAATGAAAAACTGTTTTTT
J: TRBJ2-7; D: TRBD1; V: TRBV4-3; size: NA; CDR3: CASSQDHTRQGLYEQYF; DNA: TGCGCCAGCAGCCAAGATCACACGCGACAGGGCCTATACGAGCAGTACTTC
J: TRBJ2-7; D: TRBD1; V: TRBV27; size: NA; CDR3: CASSSSTGETYEQYF; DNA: TGTGCCAGCAGTTCGTCTACAGGGGAGACCTACGAGCAGTACTTC
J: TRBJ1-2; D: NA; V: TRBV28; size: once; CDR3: CASSLDSYGYTF; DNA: TGTGCCAGCAGTTTGGACAGCTATGGCTACACCTTC
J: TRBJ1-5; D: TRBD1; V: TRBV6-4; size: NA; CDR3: CAGTGSRFSQPQHF; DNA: TGTGCCGGGACAGGGTCCCGATTTAGTCAGCCCCAGCATTTT
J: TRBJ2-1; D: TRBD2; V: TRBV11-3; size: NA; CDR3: CASSLERGGHGEQFF; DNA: TGTGCCAGCAGCTTAGAGCGGGGGGGCCATGGGGAGCAGTTCTTC
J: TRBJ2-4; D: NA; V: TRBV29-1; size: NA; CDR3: CSGGDSSNIQYF; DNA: TGCAGCGGGGGGGACTCGAGTAACATTCAGTACTTC
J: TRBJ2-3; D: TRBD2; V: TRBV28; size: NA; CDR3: CASREQLAGGTDTQYF; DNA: TGTGCCAGCAGAGAACAACTAGCGGGGGGCACAGATACGCAGTATTTT
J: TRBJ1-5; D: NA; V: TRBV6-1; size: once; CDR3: CASSEVGRAIFQPQHF; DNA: TGTGCCAGCAGTGAAGTCGGCAGGGCGATTTTCCAGCCCCAGCATTTT
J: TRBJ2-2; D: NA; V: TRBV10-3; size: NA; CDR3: CAISEAEGPQAGELFF; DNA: TGTGCCATCAGTGAGGCTGAGGGACCGCAAGCCGGGGAGCTGTTTTTT
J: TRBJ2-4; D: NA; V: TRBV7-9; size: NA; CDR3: CASSLGASKNIQYF; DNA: TGTGCCAGCAGCTTAGGCGCCAGCAAAAACATTCAGTACTTC
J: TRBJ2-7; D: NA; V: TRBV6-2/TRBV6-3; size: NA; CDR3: CASSGDVTYEQYF; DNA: TGTGCCAGCAGCGGGGACGTCACCTACGAGCAGTACTTC
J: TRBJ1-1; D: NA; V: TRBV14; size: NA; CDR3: CASSQEHFEAFF; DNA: TGTGCCAGCAGCCAAGAACACTTCGAAGCTTTCTTT
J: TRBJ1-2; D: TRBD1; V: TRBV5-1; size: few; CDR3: CASSQGQGGSGYTF; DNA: TGCGCCAGCAGCCAGGGACAGGGAGGAAGTGGCTACACCTTC
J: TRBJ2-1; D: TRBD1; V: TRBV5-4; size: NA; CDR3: CASSLARGGRSSYNEQFF; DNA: TGTGCCAGCAGCTTGGCGAGAGGGGGCCGAAGCTCCTACAATGAGCAGTTCTTC
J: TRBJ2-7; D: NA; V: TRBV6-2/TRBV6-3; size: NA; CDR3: CASSYSGTPTYEQYF; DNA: TGTGCCAGCAGTTACTCTGGGACGCCGACCTACGAGCAGTACTTC
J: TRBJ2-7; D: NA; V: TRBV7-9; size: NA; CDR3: CASSPDATAHEQYF; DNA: TGTGCCAGCAGCCCAGACGCGACAGCTCACGAGCAGTACTTC
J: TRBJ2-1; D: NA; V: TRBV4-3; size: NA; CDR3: CASSQEYGLYNEQFF; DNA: TGCGCCAGCAGCCAAGAATACGGGTTGTACAATGAGCAGTTCTTC
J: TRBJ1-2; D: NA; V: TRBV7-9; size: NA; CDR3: CASSLAVGYTF; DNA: TGTGCCAGCAGCTTAGCGGTAGGCTACACCTTC
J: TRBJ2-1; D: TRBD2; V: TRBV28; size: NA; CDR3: CASRLSGSPINEQFF; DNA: TGTGCCAGCCGTCTGAGCGGGAGTCCCATCAATGAGCAGTTCTTC
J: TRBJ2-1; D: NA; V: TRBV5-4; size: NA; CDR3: CASSSLVVNYNEQFF; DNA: TGTGCCAGCAGCTCCCTAGTCGTGAACTACAATGAGCAGTTCTTC
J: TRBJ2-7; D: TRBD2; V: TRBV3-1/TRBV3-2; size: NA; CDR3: CASSQGVSGYEQYF; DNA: TGTGCCAGCAGCCAAGGGGTTAGCGGGTACGAGCAGTACTTC
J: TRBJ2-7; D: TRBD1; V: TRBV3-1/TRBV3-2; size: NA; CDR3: CASSHGTTGAPREQYF; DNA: TGTGCCAGCAGCCATGGGACGACAGGGGCGCCTCGAGAGCAGTACTTC
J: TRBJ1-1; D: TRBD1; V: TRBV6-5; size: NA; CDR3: CASSSHRGNTEAFF; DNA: TGTGCCAGCAGTAGTCACAGGGGGAATACTGAAGCTTTCTTT
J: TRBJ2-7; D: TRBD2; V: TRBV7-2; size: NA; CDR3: CASSPGLAGGPSF; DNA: TGTGCCAGCAGCCCGGGACTAGCGGGGGGGCCGAGCTTC
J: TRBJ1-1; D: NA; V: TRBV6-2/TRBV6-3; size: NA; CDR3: CASSYPTWGGSHNTEAFF; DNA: TGTGCCAGCAGTTACCCTACCTGGGGGGGTTCTCACAACACTGAAGCTTTCTTT
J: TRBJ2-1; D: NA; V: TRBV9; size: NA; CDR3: CASSLAGSARVNEQFF; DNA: TGTGCCAGCAGCCTGGCGGGGAGCGCGAGGGTCAATGAGCAGTTCTTC
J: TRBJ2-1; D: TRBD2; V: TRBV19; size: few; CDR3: CASSMEGGHNEQFF; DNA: TGTGCCAGTAGTATGGAGGGAGGGCACAATGAGCAGTTCTTC
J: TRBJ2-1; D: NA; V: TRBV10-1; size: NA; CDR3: CASSSPVCSDPPKTYNEQFF; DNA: TGCGCCAGCAGTTCTCCTGTTTGTAGCGACCCACCCAAGACCTACAATGAGCAGTTCTTC
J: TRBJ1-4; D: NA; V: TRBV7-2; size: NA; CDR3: CASSLGGADEKLFF; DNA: TGTGCCAGCAGCTTGGGGGGCGCAGATGAAAAACTGTTTTTT
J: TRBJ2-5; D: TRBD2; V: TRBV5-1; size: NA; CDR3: CASSSATSAGSQYF; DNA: TGCGCCAGCAGTTCCGCGACTAGCGCGGGTTCCCAGTACTTC
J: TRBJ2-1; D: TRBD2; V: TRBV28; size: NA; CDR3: CASRVSGRGSNEQFF; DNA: TGTGCCAGCAGGGTATCGGGGAGGGGAAGTAATGAGCAGTTCTTC
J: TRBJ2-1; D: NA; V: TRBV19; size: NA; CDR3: CASIKYGRDGDEQFF; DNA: TGTGCCAGTATTAAGTATGGGCGCGATGGGGATGAGCAGTTCTTC
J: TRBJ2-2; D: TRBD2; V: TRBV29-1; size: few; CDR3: CIVAGGHTGELFF; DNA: TGCATCGTAGCGGGGGGCCACACCGGGGAGCTGTTTTTT
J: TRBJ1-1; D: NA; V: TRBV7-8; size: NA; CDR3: CASSLALMNTEAFF; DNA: TGTGCCAGCAGCTTAGCCCTCATGAACACTGAAGCTTTCTTT
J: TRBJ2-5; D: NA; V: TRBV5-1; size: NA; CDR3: CASSLGGGHQETQYF; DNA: TGCGCCAGCAGCTTGGGCGGGGGCCACCAAGAGACCCAGTACTTC
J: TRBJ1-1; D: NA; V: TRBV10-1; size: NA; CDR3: CASSEGGVGIAFF; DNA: TGCGCCAGCAGTGAGGGCGGCGTTGGGATAGCTTTCTTT
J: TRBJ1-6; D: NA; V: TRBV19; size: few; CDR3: CASSTGRSPLHF; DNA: TGTGCCAGTAGTACAGGCCGGTCACCCCTCCACTTT
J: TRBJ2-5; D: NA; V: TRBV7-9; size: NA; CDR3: CASSLALAGPPQETQYF; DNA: TGTGCCAGCAGCTTAGCGCTGGCAGGTCCACCGCAAGAGACCCAGTACTTC
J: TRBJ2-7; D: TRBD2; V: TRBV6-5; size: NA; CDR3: CASRGRGGRHEQYF; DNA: TGTGCCAGCCGAGGGCGGGGGGGTCGGCACGAGCAGTACTTC
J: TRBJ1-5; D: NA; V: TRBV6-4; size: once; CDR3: CASSDEGDDNQPQHF; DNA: TGTGCCAGCAGTGACGAAGGGGACGACAATCAGCCCCAGCATTTT
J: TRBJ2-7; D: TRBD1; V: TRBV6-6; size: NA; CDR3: CASRPQQDREDEQYF; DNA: TGTGCCAGCAGGCCCCAGCAGGACAGGGAAGACGAGCAGTACTTC
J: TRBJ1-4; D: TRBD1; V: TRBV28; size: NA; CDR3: CASSLGGLNEKLFF; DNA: TGTGCCAGCAGCCTAGGGGGCCTTAATGAAAAACTGTTTTTT
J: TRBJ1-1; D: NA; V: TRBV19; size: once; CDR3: CAASVGGTEAFF; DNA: TGCGCCGCGTCGGTGGGGGGTACTGAAGCTTTCTTT
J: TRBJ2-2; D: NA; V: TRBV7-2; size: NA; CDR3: CASSAPIGFNTGELFF; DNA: TGTGCCAGCAGCGCCCCGATAGGGTTTAACACCGGGGAGCTGTTTTTT